These 6 T cell receptor beta chains were sequenced from one sample in a study of regulatory T cells in long-lasting Graves disease. CDR3 regions were amplified by Arm-PCR using iRepertoire HTBI primers to build TCR beta libraries. TCRdb used MiXCR to reprocess the multiplex PCR reads, holding one entry per CDR3 protein. The sample carries hundreds of thousands of distinct CDR3 sequences, about 14% recorded once. Regarding time point: newly diagnosed GD, antithyroid drugs for less than 3 months. The authors made the TCR library using RNA they extracted from PBMCs. The same sample was also studied in work on T cells in Graves' hyperthyroidism and ophthalmopathy.

The sequencing here drew on peripheral blood mononuclear cells (PBMCs), taken at new diagnosis, from a patient treated with antithyroid drugs. These receptors all stem from a man in his thirties or forties with Graves disease.

At least ten counts were recorded for this clonotype. This chain joins TRBV11-3 and TRBJ2-3; D not resolved. The CDR3 spans 15 residues. Germline loops: CDR1 SGHNT, CDR2 YENEEA. V was clipped by 5 bases and J by 0 bases, with 12 bases between them. In DNA, the CDR3 is TGTGCCAGCAGCCCCGAATCCGGTAGCACAGATACGCAGTATTTT. It encodes CASSPESGSTDTQYF.

V and J are TRBV7-9 and TRBJ1-1; no clear D. This CDR3 region has 14 residues. V was pared by 7 bases and J by 1 base, with 13 bases between. CDR1 is SEHNR, CDR2 FQNEAQ, per germline (reference sequence). The CDR3 sequence is CASKLDGRNTEAFF. In nucleotides, the CDR3 is TGTGCCAGCAAACTGGACGGAAGGAACACTGAAGCTTTCTTT.

This chain joins TRBV11-2 and TRBJ2-6, with unresolved D. CDR1 is SGHAT and CDR2 is FQNNGV in the germline V gene. The CDR3 is 17 residues long. Trimming shortened V by 6 bases and J by 0 bases, and 15 bases separated the two germline ends. The CDR3 region has the DNA TGTGCCAGCAGTTCTTTAGCACCCTACTCTGGGGCCAACGTCCTGACTTTC. It is translated as CASSSLAPYSGANVLTF.

This sequence joins TRBV19 and TRBJ2-1; D assignment may be TRBD1 or TRBD2 (5 bases each). Looked up from germline, CDR1 is LNHDA and CDR2 is SQIVND (reference sequence). The CDR3 runs 16 residues. V was pared by 7 bases and J by 5 bases, with 21 bases between. The CDR3 bases are TGTGCCAGTAAAACCGGGACCACCGGTGCCAACAATGAGCAGTTCTTC. Translated, it gives CASKTGTTGANNEQFF.

This clonotype came up many times. This CDR3 is CASSVEDTTPDEQYF. CDR3 bases: TGTGCCAGCAGCGTAGAAGACACGACGCCGGACGAGCAGTACTTC. J is TRBJ2-7 and V is TRBV9; D gene unclear. Germline CDR1 SGDLS, CDR2 YYNGEE. Trimming pared 0 bases from V and 5 bases from J, leaving 15 bases between. This CDR3 is 15 amino acids long.

Ten or more counts support this clonotype. This sequence joins TRBV24-1 and TRBJ2-1; 11 positions match TRBD2. This CDR3 is built from 14 residues. The germline V gene has CDR1 KGHDR and CDR2 SFDVKD. V was clipped by 4 bases and J by 12 bases; unmatched bases: 7. CDR3 in DNA: TGTGCCACCAGTGAGGATAGCGGGAGGGCCGTGCAGTTCTTC. It is translated as CATSEDSGRAVQFF.